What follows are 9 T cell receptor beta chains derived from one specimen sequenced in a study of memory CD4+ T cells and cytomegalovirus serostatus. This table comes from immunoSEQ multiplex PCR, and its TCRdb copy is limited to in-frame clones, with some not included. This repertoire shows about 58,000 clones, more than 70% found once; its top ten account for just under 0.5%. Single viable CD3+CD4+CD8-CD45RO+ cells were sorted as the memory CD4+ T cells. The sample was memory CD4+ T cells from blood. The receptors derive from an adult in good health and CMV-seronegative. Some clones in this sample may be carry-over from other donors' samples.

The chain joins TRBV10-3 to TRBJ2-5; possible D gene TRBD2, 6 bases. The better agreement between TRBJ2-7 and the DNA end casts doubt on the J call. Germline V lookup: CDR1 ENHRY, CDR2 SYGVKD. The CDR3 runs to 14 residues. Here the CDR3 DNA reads TGTGCCATCAGATCGACTAGGTTGCCCTACGAGCAGTACTTC. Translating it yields CAIRSTRLPYEQYF.

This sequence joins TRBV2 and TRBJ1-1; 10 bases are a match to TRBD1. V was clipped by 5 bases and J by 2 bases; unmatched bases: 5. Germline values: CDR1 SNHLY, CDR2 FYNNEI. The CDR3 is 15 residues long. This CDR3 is CASSRGTGVNTEAFF. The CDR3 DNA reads TGTGCCAGCAGTCGGGGGACAGGGGTTAACACTGAAGCTTTCTTT.

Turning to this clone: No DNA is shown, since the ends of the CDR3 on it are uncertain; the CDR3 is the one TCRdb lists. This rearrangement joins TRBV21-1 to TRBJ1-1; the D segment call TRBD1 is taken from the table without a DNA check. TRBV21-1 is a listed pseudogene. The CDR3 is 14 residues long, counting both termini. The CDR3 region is CASSKVARGTEAFF.

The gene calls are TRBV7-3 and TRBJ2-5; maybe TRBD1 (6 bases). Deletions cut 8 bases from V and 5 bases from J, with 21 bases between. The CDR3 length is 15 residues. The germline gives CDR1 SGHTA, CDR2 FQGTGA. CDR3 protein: CASGPSGGQMETQYF. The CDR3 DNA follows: TGTGCCAGCGGGCCGAGTGGGGGCCAGATGGAGACCCAGTACTTC.

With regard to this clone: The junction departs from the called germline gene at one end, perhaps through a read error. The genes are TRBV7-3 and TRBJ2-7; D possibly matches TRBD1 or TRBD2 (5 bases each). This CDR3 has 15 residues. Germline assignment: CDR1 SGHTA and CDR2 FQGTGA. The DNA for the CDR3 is TGTGCCAGCAGCATAACCGGGGCCACGGCGAGCGAGCAGTACTTC. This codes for CASSITGATASEQYF.

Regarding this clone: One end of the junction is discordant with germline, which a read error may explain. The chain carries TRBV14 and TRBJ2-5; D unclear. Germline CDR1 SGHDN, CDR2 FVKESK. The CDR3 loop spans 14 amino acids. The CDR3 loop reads CASGQSSGFGPQYF. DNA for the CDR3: TGTGCCAGCGGCCAAAGTAGTGGTTTCGGGCCCCAGTACTTC.

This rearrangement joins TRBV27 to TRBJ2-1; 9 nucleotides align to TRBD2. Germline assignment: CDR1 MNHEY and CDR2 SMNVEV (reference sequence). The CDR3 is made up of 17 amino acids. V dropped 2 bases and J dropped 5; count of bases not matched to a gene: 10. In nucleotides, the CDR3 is TGTGCCAGCAGTTTAATTTCCGGGGTAGCGGGGGACAATGAGCAGTTCTTC. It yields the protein CASSLISGVAGDNEQFF.

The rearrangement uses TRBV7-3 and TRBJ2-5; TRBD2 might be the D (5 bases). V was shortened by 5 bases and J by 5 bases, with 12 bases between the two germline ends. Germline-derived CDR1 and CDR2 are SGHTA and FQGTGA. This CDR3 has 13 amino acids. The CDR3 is CASSRSVGETQYF. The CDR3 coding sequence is TGTGCCAGCAGCCGTAGCGTTGGGGAGACCCAGTACTTC.

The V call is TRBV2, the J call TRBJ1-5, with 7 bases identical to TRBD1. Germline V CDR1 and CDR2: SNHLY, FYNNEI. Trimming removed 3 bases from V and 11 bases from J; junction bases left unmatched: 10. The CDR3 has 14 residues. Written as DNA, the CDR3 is TGTGCCAGCAGTGACCAAGGGGGCAGACGATCCCAGCATTTT. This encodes CASSDQGGRRSQHF.